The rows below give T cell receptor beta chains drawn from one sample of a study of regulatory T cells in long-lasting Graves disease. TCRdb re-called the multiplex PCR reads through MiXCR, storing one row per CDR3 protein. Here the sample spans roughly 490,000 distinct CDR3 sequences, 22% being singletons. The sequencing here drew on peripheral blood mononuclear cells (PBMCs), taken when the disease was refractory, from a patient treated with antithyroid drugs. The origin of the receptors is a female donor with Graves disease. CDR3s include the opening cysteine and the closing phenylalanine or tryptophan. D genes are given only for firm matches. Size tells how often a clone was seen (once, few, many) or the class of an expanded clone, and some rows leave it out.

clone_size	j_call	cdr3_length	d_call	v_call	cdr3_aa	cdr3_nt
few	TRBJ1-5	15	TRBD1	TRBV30	CAWTDQGAEGQPQHF	TGTGCCTGGACGGATCAGGGGGCGGAAGGCCAGCCCCAGCATTTT
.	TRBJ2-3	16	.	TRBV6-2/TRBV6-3	CASTTSGPGHTDTQYF	TGTGCCAGCACCACATCAGGCCCGGGCCACACAGATACGCAGTATTTT
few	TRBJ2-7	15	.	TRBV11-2	CASSLVGTRVNEQYF	TGTGCCAGCAGCTTAGTAGGGACGCGCGTGAACGAGCAGTACTTC
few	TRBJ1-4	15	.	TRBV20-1	CSAREEEIANEKLFF	TGCAGTGCTAGAGAGGAGGAAATAGCTAATGAAAAACTGTTTTTT
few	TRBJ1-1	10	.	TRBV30	CAWGRTEAFF	TGTGCCTGGGGCCGGACTGAAGCTTTCTTT
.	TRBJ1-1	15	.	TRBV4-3	CASSQAASLGTEAFF	TGCGCCAGCAGCCAAGCTGCTTCCCTGGGCACTGAAGCTTTCTTT
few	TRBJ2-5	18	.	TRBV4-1	CASSLTSSFGGGQETQYF	TGCGCCAGCAGCCTAACCTCCTCCTTCGGGGGCGGGCAGGAGACCCAGTACTTC
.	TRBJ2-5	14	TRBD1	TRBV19	CASSPGTVSPGQYF	TGTGCCAGTAGCCCCGGGACAGTTTCTCCTGGCCAGTACTTC
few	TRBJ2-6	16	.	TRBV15	CATTAGSGAGANVLTF	TGTGCCACCACGGCGGGCTCTGGGGCTGGGGCCAACGTCCTGACTTTC
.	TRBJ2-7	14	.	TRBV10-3	CATPLARCGYEQYF	TGTGCCACCCCACTAGCCAGATGCGGCTACGAGCAGTACTTC
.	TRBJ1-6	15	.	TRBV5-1	CASSLAGQAFSPLHF	TGCGCCAGCAGCTTGGCCGGGCAGGCCTTTTCACCCCTCCACTTT
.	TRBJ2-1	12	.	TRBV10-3	CAISTTGFEQFF	TGTGCCATCAGTACGACAGGTTTCGAGCAGTTCTTC
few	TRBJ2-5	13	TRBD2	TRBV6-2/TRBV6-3	CAGRGTDLETQYF	TGTGCCGGGCGGGGGACGGATTTAGAGACCCAGTACTTC
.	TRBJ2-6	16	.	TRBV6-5	CASSYGGNSGANILTF	TGTGCCAGCAGTTACGGAGGGAACTCTGGGGCCAACATCCTGACTTTC
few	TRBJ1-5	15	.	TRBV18	CASSRIQGSNQPQHF	TGTGCCAGCTCACGGATTCAGGGGAGCAATCAGCCCCAGCATTTT
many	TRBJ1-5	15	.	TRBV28	CASSDAFRQGQPQHF	TGTGCCAGCAGCGACGCCTTTCGCCAGGGTCAGCCCCAGCATTTT
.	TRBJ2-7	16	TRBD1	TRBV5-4	CASSLAGQRASYEQYF	TGTGCCAGCAGCTTGGCGGGACAGAGGGCTTCCTACGAGCAGTACTTC
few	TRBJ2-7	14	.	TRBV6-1	CASSDSGRTYEQYF	TGTGCCAGCAGCGACAGTGGACGAACCTACGAGCAGTACTTC
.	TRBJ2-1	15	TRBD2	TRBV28	CASSGGGVTYNEQFF	TGTGCCAGCAGCGGGGGGGGAGTGACCTACAATGAGCAGTTCTTC
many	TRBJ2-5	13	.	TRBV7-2	CASSLARAETQYF	TGTGCCAGCAGCTTAGCCAGGGCTGAGACCCAGTACTTC
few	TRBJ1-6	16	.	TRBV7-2	CASSLEAWGLNSPLHF	TGTGCCAGCAGCTTAGAGGCTTGGGGGTTGAATTCACCCCTCCACTTT
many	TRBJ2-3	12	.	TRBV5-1	CASSASTDTQYF	TGTGCCAGCAGTGCTAGCACAGATACGCAGTATTTT
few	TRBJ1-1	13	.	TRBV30	CAWVSPGNTEAFF	TGTGCCTGGGTATCCCCAGGGAACACTGAAGCTTTCTTT
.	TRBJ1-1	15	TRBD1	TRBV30	CAWSLGTGKDTEAFF	TGTGCCTGGAGTCTGGGGACAGGGAAGGACACTGAAGCTTTCTTT
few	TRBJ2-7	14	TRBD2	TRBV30	CAWRGLAGGGEQYF	TGTGCCTGGAGGGGACTAGCGGGAGGAGGGGAGCAGTACTTC
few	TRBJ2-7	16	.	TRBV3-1	CASSHSGLLSSYEQYF	TGTGCCAGCAGCCACTCGGGACTTTTGAGCTCCTACGAGCAGTACTTC
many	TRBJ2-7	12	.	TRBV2	CASSETAYEQYF	TGTGCCAGCAGTGAGACAGCCTACGAGCAGTACTTC
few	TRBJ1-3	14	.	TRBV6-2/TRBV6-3	CASSYAGTGNTIYF	TGTGCCAGCAGCTATGCCGGGACTGGAAACACCATATATTTT
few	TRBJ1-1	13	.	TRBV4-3	CASSQGMRDEAFF	TGCGCCAGCAGCCAAGGTATGAGGGACGAAGCTTTCTTT
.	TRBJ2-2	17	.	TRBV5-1	CASSLTPGASNTGELFF	TGCGCCAGCAGCTTGACACCCGGGGCCTCGAACACCGGGGAGCTGTTTTTT
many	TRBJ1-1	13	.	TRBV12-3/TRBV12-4	CASSFGGRTEAFF	TGTGCCAGCAGCTTCGGGGGGCGGACTGAAGCTTTCTTT
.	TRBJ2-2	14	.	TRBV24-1	CATSTGHRTGELFF	TGTGCCACCAGTACAGGCCACAGGACCGGGGAGCTGTTTTTT
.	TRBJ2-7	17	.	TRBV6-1	CASSKILGGLSSYEQYF	TGTGCCAGCAGTAAAATTTTGGGGGGCCTGAGCTCCTACGAGCAGTACTTC
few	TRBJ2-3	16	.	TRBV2	CASSEIVRVSTDTQYF	TGTGCCAGCAGTGAAATTGTCCGGGTCAGCACAGATACGCAGTATTTT
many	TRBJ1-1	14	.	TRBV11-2	CASSLDRVGREAFF	TGTGCCAGCAGCTTAGATCGCGTCGGGAGGGAGGCTTTCTTT
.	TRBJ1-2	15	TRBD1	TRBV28	CASSISGTGYYGYTF	TGTGCCAGCAGTATATCCGGGACAGGGTACTATGGCTACACCTTC